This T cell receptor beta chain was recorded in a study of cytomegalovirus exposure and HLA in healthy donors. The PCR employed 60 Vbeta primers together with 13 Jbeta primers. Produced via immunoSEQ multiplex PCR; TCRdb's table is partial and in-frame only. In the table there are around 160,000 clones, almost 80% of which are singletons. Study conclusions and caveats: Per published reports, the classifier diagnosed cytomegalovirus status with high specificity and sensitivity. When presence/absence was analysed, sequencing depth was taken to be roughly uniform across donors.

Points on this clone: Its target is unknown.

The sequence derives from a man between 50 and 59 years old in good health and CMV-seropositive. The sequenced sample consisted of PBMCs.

The DNA of the CDR3 is TGTGCCAGCAGCTCCTCTTACTATGGCTACACCTTC. Protein: CASSSSYYGYTF. This rearrangement joins TRBV7-2 to TRBJ1-2; no firm D call. From germline, CDR1 is SGHTA and CDR2 FQGNSA. V was shortened by 4 bases and J by 3 bases, with 6 bases between the two germline ends. This CDR3 comprises 12 residues.